This TCR beta chain was identified during a study of cytomegalovirus exposure and HLA in healthy donors. Findings and limits, study-wide: Many donors carried some public TCRs, although rarity characterized most TCR sequences. Confirmation was obtained in vitro that a few CMV-associated chains are specific for CMV antigens.

Here immunoSEQ multiplex PCR was the method, and the copy in TCRdb shows in-frame clones only, minus some. The table has 100,000 to 150,000 clones, around 88% seen once. To note about this clone: The antigen is unknown.

V lost 6 bases and J lost 6; bases outside the gene matches: 5. This CDR3 spans 15 amino acids. The germline CDR1 and CDR2 sequences are MNHNS and SASEGT. The chain recombines TRBV6-1 with TRBJ2-2, with 12 nucleotides matching TRBD1. This receptor was identified in a man aged 18 to 30 in good health and CMV-seronegative. Sequencing input: PBMCs. CDR3 DNA: TGTGCCAGCAGCAGGGACAGGGGGCCCGCCGGGGAGCTGTTTTTT. As protein: CASSRDRGPAGELFF.